The 31 T cell receptor beta chains in this list originate from one sample, sequenced in a study of patients and donors after allogeneic stem cell transplantation. TCRdb ran MiXCR on the RT-PCR reads and lists one entry per CDR3 protein. The table lists approximately 410,000 distinct CDR3 sequences, more than 15% of them singletons. Input material: blood, either unsorted or a sorted T cell fraction (not recorded which). Every receptor here comes from a human donor who was either an allogeneic HSCT recipient or a stem cell or donor lymphocyte infusion donor (not recorded which). It is not recorded whose cells these are; they may come from a transplant donor.

This clonotype was counted only a few times. V usage is TRBV30 and J usage is TRBJ1-1; TRBD1 agrees at 7 bases. The germline V gene has CDR1 GTSNPN and CDR2 SVGIG (reference sequence). Germline trimming cut 0 bases from V and 3 bases from J; bases unmatched to any gene: 10. The CDR3 length is 16 residues. The CDR3 loop is CAWSVVPKGAYTEAFF. The CDR3 nucleotides are TGTGCCTGGAGTGTTGTCCCCAAGGGGGCCTACACTGAAGCTTTCTTT.

The DNA for the CDR3 is TGTGCCAGCAGCCCCCCGCGTAGTTTCTACGAGCAGTACTTC. Protein product: CASSPPRSFYEQYF. The genes are TRBV7-9 and TRBJ2-7, with no clear D. The germline gives CDR1 SEHNR, CDR2 FQNEAQ (reference sequence). Trimming left V 5 bases short and J 3 bases short, with 14 bases between. This CDR3 comprises 14 residues.

This clonotype has more than one count but fewer than ten. The chain employs TRBV18 and TRBJ1-5; TRBD1 matches 9 bases. The V gene end was trimmed by 5 bases and the J gene end by 2 bases; junction bases not matched to a gene: 7. This CDR3 contains 16 residues. CDR1 and CDR2 from the germline V gene are KGHSH and LQKENI. CDR3 DNA: TGTGCCAGCTCAGCAAGGGACAGGGCAGGCAATCAGCCCCAGCATTTT. Translated, it gives CASSARDRAGNQPQHF.

This clonotype was detected a few times. The chain recombines TRBV2 with TRBJ2-7; TRBD1 agrees at 10 bases. In germline, CDR1 is SNHLY, CDR2 FYNNEI. With 5 bases clipped from V and 6 bases from J, the junction kept 7 bases outside the gene matches. The length of the CDR3 is 14 residues. CDR3 region: CASSPGQGSIEQYF. The CDR3 DNA reads as TGTGCCAGCAGTCCGGGACAGGGGAGTATCGAGCAGTACTTC.

The V and J genes are TRBV6-2 or TRBV6-3 and TRBJ1-3; D remains unclear. This CDR3 has 14 residues. The germline V and J ends were trimmed by 7 bases and 7 bases, with 17 bases remaining between them. Germline assignment: CDR1 MNHEY and CDR2 SVGEGT. CDR3 nucleotides: TGTGCCAGCATCGGCTATAATTATTGGAACACCATATATTTT. As protein: CASIGYNYWNTIYF.

The rearrangement links TRBV5-4 to TRBJ2-7, with 9 bases aligning to TRBD1. V was pared by 4 bases and J by 3 bases, with 17 bases of the junction left unmatched. The CDR3 spans 18 residues. In germline, CDR1 is SGHNT, CDR2 YYREEE (reference sequence). CDR3: CASSPATSPRTGVYEQYF. The CDR3 DNA follows: TGTGCCAGCAGCCCCGCAACTAGTCCGAGGACAGGGGTCTACGAGCAGTACTTC.

V is TRBV2 and J is TRBJ2-2; D ambiguous. Trimming pared 2 bases from V and 5 bases from J, leaving 3 bases between. Looked up from germline, CDR1 is SNHLY and CDR2 is FYNNEI. This CDR3 is built from 12 residues. CDR3 coding DNA: TGTGCCAGCAGTGAAAAAACCGGGGAGCTGTTTTTT. Translation: CASSEKTGELFF.

This clonotype was seen more than once but under ten times. The rearrangement joins TRBV5-1 to TRBJ1-2; D remains ambiguous. V was clipped by 5 bases and J by 9 bases, with 14 bases between them. Germline V lookup: CDR1 SGHRS, CDR2 YFSETQ. CDR3 length: 12 amino acids. The CDR3 nucleotides read TGCGCCAGCAGTCCAGCGGAGGGTCGCTACACCTTC. Encoded protein: CASSPAEGRYTF.

This clonotype has more than one count but fewer than ten. The chain recombines TRBV6-5 with TRBJ2-5; D is unresolved. The germline gives CDR1 MNHEY, CDR2 SVGAGI. The CDR3 length is 13 residues. Trimming removed 2 bases at V and 5 bases at J, with 9 bases between. The CDR3 DNA follows: TGTGCCAGCAGTTACCCTCCGAGTGAGACCCAGTACTTC. Its translation: CASSYPPSETQYF.

This clonotype occurred a few times. The chain has TRBV6-2 or TRBV6-3 and TRBJ2-7; no clear D gene. Germline loops: CDR1 MNHEY, CDR2 SVGEGT. The CDR3 spans 15 residues. Trimming removed 2 bases at V and 2 bases at J, with 13 bases between. The CDR3 DNA sequence: TGTGCCAGCAGTTACGCGGACGGATTTCCCTACGAGCAGTACTTC. This codes for CASSYADGFPYEQYF.

The gene calls are TRBV12-3 or TRBV12-4 and TRBJ1-1, with a possible D match to TRBD1 (5 bases). CDR3 size: 13 residues. Trimming removed 5 bases from V and 3 bases from J, with 10 bases in between. The CDR3 sequence: CASSRTRDTEAFF. In DNA form, the CDR3 reads TGTGCCAGCAGTAGGACACGGGACACTGAAGCTTTCTTT.

This clonotype was detected only once. This chain links TRBV15 with TRBJ2-5, with 8 bases identical to TRBD1. Germline CDR1 is LNHNV and CDR2 is YYDKDF (reference sequence). The CDR3 is 15 amino acids. V shed 11 bases and J 7 bases; nucleotides not matched to a gene: 18. The CDR3 coding sequence is TGTGCCGCCTCTCCTGACTGGACAGGGAGTGCGACCCAGTACTTC. Encoded protein: CAASPDWTGSATQYF.

In its sample, this clonotype was seen a few times. The chain combines TRBV5-1 with TRBJ1-1, with a weak D call TRBD1 (6 bases). V was trimmed by 0 bases and J by 4 bases, leaving 13 bases between them. This CDR3 comprises 15 residues. Germline V lookup: CDR1 SGHRS, CDR2 YFSETQ. This CDR3 reads CASSLETGLLTEAFF. CDR3 DNA: TGCGCCAGCAGCTTGGAGACAGGACTACTCACTGAAGCTTTCTTT.

The chain couples TRBV7-9 to TRBJ2-3, with 14 bases aligning to TRBD2. This CDR3 comprises 15 residues. Losses at the gene ends were 5 bases for V and 6 bases for J; bases not matched to a gene: 4. Germline CDR1 is SEHNR and CDR2 is FQNEAQ (reference sequence). Here the CDR3 reads CASSAGTSGSDTQYF. The CDR3 DNA reads TGTGCCAGCAGCGCCGGGACTAGCGGGAGTGATACGCAGTATTTT.

This clonotype was recorded at least ten times. The J gene is TRBJ1-2, the V gene TRBV7-9; D ambiguous. The V gene lost 6 bases and the J gene lost 4 bases, with 12 bases spanning the gap. Germline CDR1 is SEHNR and CDR2 is FQNEAQ (reference sequence). CDR3 size: 13 residues. CDR3 DNA: TGTGCCAGCAGTTCCAGTAGCCGCTATGGCTACACCTTC. Amino acid sequence: CASSSSSRYGYTF. Full variable domain (remainder filled in from reference TRBV7-9 and TRBJ1-2): DTGVSQNPRHKITKRGQNVTFRCDPISEHNRLYWYRQTLGQGPEFLTYFQNEAQLEKSRLLSDRFSAERPKGSFSTLEIQRTEQGDSAMYLCASSSSSRYGYTFGSGTRLTVV.

This clonotype was counted only a few times. This rearrangement joins TRBV4-2 to TRBJ2-3, with TRBD2 as a possible D gene (5 bases). Trimming pared 7 bases from V and 3 bases from J, leaving 17 bases between. The V gene's germline CDR1 is LGHNA and CDR2 YNFKEQ. This CDR3 is 15 amino acids long. The CDR3 reads CASTPRRLATDTQYF. CDR3 in DNA: TGTGCCAGCACCCCAAGGAGGCTAGCAACAGATACGCAGTATTTT.

This clonotype was detected only a few times. The J gene is TRBJ2-1, the V gene TRBV11-2; D is perhaps TRBD1 (5 bases). The germline V and J ends were trimmed by 5 bases and 7 bases, with 18 bases remaining between them. CDR3 length: 15 amino acids. Germline CDR1 reads SGHAT; CDR2 reads FQNNGV. The CDR3, as DNA: TGTGCCAGCAGCCCGCCTATAGGGGCTGGGAATGAGCAGTTCTTC. Protein sequence: CASSPPIGAGNEQFF. Filled out from reference TRBV11-2 and TRBJ2-1, the complete variable domain reads EAGVAQSPRYKIIEKRQSVAFWCNPISGHATLYWYQQILGQGPKLLIQFQNNGVVDDSQLPKDRFSAERLKGVDSTLKIQPAKLEDSAVYLCASSPPIGAGNEQFFGPGTRLTVL.

The CDR3 is CSGCVGMNTEAFF. The CDR3, as DNA: TGCAGCGGCTGTGTCGGGATGAACACTGAAGCTTTCTTT. The J gene is TRBJ1-1, the V gene TRBV29-1; no clear D. The V gene lost 7 bases and the J gene lost 0 bases, with 12 bases spanning the gap. CDR3 length equals 13 residues. Germline CDR1 and CDR2: SQVTM and ANQGSEA.

The chain couples TRBV2 to TRBJ1-5; no reliable D call. The V and J ends lost 0 bases and 1 base respectively, with 4 bases between them. Germline V gene data show CDR1 as SNHLY and CDR2 as FYNNEI. CDR3 size: 14 residues. DNA of the CDR3: TGTGCCAGCAGTGAAGCCAGGAGCAATCAGCCCCAGCATTTT. Translating gives CASSEARSNQPQHF.

The V and J genes are TRBV4-2 and TRBJ2-5; D remains ambiguous. The length of the CDR3 is 13 residues. Germline V gives CDR1 LGHNA, CDR2 YNFKEQ. V lost 3 bases and J lost 2, with 7 bases in between. Written as DNA, the CDR3 is TGTGCCAGCAGCCAGCAGACACAAGAGACCCAGTACTTC. It translates to CASSQQTQETQYF.

The CDR3 region is CASSSQGSTGELFF. In DNA form, the CDR3 reads TGTGCCAGCAGTTCCCAGGGGTCCACCGGGGAGCTGTTTTTT. The chain links TRBV12-3 or TRBV12-4 to TRBJ2-2; D might be TRBD1 (6 bases). Trimming took 4 bases from V and 4 from J, leaving 10 bases between them. The CDR3 has 14 amino acids.

This clonotype has just a few counts. V usage is TRBV25-1 and J usage is TRBJ2-7; 10 nucleotides line up with TRBD1. CDR1 MGHDK and CDR2 SYGVNS come from the germline V gene. The CDR3 is 15 amino acids. V lost 2 bases, J lost 2 bases, and 3 bases stayed unmatched. The DNA for the CDR3 is TGTGCCAGCAGTGAAGCGGGACAGGGGCCCTACGAGCAGTACTTC. This codes for CASSEAGQGPYEQYF.

The V call is TRBV6-2 or TRBV6-3, the J call TRBJ1-5; tentative D call: TRBD1 (6 bases). CDR3 length: 14 amino acids. Germline V CDR1 and CDR2: MNHEY, SVGEGT. V was cut by 2 bases and J by 6 bases, with 11 bases left in between. The chain's CDR3 is CASSYVDRIQPQHF. The CDR3, as DNA: TGTGCCAGCAGTTACGTCGACAGGATTCAGCCCCAGCATTTT.

This rearrangement joins TRBV7-2 to TRBJ2-1; TRBD2 matches at 8 bases. Germline lookup yields CDR1 SGHTA and CDR2 FQGNSA. This CDR3 comprises 15 residues. Trimming at V came to 5 bases and at J to 5 bases, leaving 8 bases not matched to a gene. The CDR3 DNA reads TGTGCCAGCAGCCCCCAGGGGCGGGGGGACAATGAGCAGTTCTTC. Translating it yields CASSPQGRGDNEQFF.

The gene calls are TRBV7-8 and TRBJ1-1, with 9 bases that match TRBD1. The V and J ends lost 5 bases and 6 bases, in that order; junction bases with no gene match: 7. The CDR3 is 14 amino acids. Looked up from germline, CDR1 is SGHVS and CDR2 is FQNEAQ. The CDR3 region is CASSPRTGVAEAFF. CDR3 bases: TGTGCCAGCAGCCCGAGGACAGGGGTCGCTGAAGCTTTCTTT.

There are a few counts of this clonotype. The chain carries TRBV5-1 and TRBJ2-3; 11 bases are shared with TRBD2. This CDR3 is built from 16 residues. V lost 4 bases to trimming and J lost 0 bases; unmatched junction nucleotides: 4. Per germline, CDR1 SGHRS and CDR2 YFSETQ. The CDR3 loop is CASSGRTSGSTDTQYF. In DNA, the CDR3 is TGCGCCAGCAGCGGGAGGACTAGCGGGAGCACAGATACGCAGTATTTT.

The CDR3 DNA reads as TGCGCCAGCAGCCAAGAAGGACAGTACCCCACTGAAGCTTTCTTT. Protein product: CASSQEGQYPTEAFF. The chain couples TRBV4-1 to TRBJ1-1, with D perhaps matching TRBD1 (6 bases). Germline V gene lookup returns CDR1 MGHRA and CDR2 YSYEKL. The CDR3 covers 15 residues. With 0 bases removed from V and 4 bases from J, the gap between germline ends came to 12 bases.

This clonotype was seen a few times. This rearrangement joins TRBV7-8 to TRBJ1-1; a weak D match, TRBD1 (5 bases). The CDR3 spans 16 residues. Germline-derived CDR1 and CDR2 are SGHVS and FQNEAQ. The V gene lost 6 bases and the J gene lost 5 bases, with 22 bases spanning the gap. In DNA, the CDR3 is TGTGCCAGCAGATCAGCGGGAGGGGCGGGGGGAACTGAAGCTTTCTTT. Protein product: CASRSAGGAGGTEAFF.

J is TRBJ1-1 and V is TRBV4-1; D not certain. This CDR3 is 15 amino acids long. Germline values: CDR1 MGHRA, CDR2 YSYEKL. V was clipped by 0 bases and J by 2 bases, with 10 bases between them. In nucleotides, the CDR3 is TGCGCCAGCAGCCAAGAACCCCGTTTCAACACTGAAGCTTTCTTT. Its translation: CASSQEPRFNTEAFF.

This clonotype was recorded a few times. The chain couples TRBV20-1 to TRBJ2-1; 9 nucleotides match TRBD2. The CDR3 runs 16 residues. Germline V gives CDR1 DFQATT, CDR2 SNEGSKA (reference sequence). V shed 3 bases and J 2 bases; nucleotides not matched to a gene: 8. The CDR3 sequence: CSASTQAGGTYNEQFF. The CDR3, as DNA: TGCAGTGCTAGCACTCAAGCGGGGGGCACCTACAATGAGCAGTTCTTC.

This clonotype was counted only a few times. The V gene is TRBV11-2, the J gene TRBJ1-6, with D tentatively TRBD1 (6 bases). The ends were cut back, 4 bases at V and 5 bases at J, with 24 bases in the middle. Germline CDR1 is SGHAT and CDR2 is FQNNGV. The CDR3 is 19 residues long. CDR3 amino acids: CASSSWGQELPKHNSPLHF. In nucleotides, the CDR3 is TGTGCCAGCAGCTCCTGGGGGCAGGAACTACCAAAACATAATTCACCCCTCCACTTT.